One TCR beta chain is described in this entry. Its specificity is not known. V was cut by 3 bases and J by 3 bases, with 12 bases left in between. The length of the CDR3 is 14 residues. Germline values: CDR1 SGDLS, CDR2 YYNGEE. Each patient experienced a relapse that followed autologous stem cell transplantation, and brentuximab vedotin exposure varied. Method: immunoSEQ multiplex PCR; TCRdb's copy keeps in-frame clones and lacks some. Of 11,000 to 15,000 clones listed, 83% are singletons. This sample was taken from a study of PD-1 blockade in classical Hodgkin lymphoma. General study results and limits: Repertoires differed for reasons still undefined, possibly disease activity or prior therapy.

This TCR derives from a human donor with classical Hodgkin lymphoma. V is TRBV9 and J is TRBJ1-2; tentative D call: TRBD1 (5 bases). Sample: peripheral blood mononuclear cells (PBMCs), taken at baseline. In DNA form, the CDR3 reads TGTGCCAGCAGCGGGGACGGATCATACTATGGCTACACCTTC. It specifies CASSGDGSYYGYTF.